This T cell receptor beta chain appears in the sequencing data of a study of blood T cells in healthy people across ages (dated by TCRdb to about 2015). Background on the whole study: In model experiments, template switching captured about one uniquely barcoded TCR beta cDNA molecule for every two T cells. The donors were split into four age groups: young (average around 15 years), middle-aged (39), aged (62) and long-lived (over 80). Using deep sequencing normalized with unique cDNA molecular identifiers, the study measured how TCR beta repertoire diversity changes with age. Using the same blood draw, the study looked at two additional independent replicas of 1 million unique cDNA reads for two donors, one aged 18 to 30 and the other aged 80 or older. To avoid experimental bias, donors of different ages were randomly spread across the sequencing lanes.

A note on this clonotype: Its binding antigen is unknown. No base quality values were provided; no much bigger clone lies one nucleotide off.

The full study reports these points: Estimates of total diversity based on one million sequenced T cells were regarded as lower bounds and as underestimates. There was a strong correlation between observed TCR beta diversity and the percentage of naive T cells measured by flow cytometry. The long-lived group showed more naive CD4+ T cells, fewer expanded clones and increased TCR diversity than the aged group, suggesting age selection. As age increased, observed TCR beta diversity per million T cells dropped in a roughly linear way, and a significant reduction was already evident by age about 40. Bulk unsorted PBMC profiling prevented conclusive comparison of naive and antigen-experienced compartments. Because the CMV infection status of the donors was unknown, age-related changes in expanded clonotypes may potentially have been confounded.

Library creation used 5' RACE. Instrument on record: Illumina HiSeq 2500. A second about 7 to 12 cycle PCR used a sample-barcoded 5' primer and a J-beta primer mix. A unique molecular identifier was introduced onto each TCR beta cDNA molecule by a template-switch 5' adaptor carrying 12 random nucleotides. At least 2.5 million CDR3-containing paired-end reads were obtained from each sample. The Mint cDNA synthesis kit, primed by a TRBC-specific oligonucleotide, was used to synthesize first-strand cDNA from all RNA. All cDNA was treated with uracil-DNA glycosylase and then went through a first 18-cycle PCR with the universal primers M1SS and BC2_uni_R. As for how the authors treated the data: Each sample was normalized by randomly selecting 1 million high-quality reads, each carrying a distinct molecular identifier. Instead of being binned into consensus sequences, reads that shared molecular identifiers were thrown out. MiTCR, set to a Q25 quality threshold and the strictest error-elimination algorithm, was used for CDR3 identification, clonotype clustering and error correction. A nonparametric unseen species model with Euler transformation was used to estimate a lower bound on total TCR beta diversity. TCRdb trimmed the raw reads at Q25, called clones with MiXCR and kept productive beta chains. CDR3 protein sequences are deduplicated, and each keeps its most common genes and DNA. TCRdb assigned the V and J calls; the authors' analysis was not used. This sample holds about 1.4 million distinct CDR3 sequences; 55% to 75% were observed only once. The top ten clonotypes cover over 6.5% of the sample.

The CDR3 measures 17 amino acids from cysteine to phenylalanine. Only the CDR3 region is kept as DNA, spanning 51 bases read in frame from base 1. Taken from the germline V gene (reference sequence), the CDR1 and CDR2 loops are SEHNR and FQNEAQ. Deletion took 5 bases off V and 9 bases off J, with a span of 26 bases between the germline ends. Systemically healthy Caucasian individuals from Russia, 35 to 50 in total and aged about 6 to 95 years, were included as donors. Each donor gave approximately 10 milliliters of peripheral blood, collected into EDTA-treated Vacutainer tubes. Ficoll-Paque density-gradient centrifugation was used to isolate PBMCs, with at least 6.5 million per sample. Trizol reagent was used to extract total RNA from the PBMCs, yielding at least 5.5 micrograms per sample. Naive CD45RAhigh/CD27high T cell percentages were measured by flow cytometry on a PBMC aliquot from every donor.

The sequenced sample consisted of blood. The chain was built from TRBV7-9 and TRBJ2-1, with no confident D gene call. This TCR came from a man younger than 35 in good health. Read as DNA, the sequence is TGTGCCAGCAGCATCCCGGGCCCCCGACGGTTTGGTGCTGAGCAGTTCTTC. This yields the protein CASSIPGPRRFGAEQFF.